What follows is one TCR beta chain and its context. The data were taken from a study of blood T cell repertoires in COVID-19. Germline V gene sequence: CDR1 KGHSH, CDR2 LQKENI. This CDR3 is built from 13 residues. The V and J ends lost 5 bases and 4 bases, in that order; junction bases with no gene match: 1. Original data processing: How many nucleated cells were present was estimated from reference gene primer amplification. This table comes from immunoSEQ multiplex PCR, and its TCRdb copy is limited to in-frame clones, with some not included. V, J and clone size derive from that table, while D and trimming were established from the DNA sequence. The data hold 90,000 to 120,000 clones, with about four fifths observed a single time.

The chain joins TRBV18 to TRBJ2-7; 11 bases are a match to TRBD2. This TCR was recovered from a man in his 70s with acute or convalescent COVID-19. The specimen was peripheral blood. The CDR3: CASSASGGYEQYF. The CDR3 DNA sequence: TGTGCCAGCTCAGCTAGCGGGGGGTACGAGCAGTACTTC.